The present T cell receptor (beta chain) was sequenced within a study of cytomegalovirus exposure and HLA in healthy donors (TCRdb year 2017). In the study overall: A later analysis indicated that the roughly 120 validation repertoires were generated on the platform also employed for the roughly 730 repertoires of the first cohort. The study aimed to test whether cataloging public T cell receptors could reveal signatures of past pathogen exposure. In addition to the first cohort of 650 to 750 subjects, a separate validation cohort of under 150 different subjects was used. The study combined high-throughput TCR immunosequencing, statistical association of individual TCRs with disease status, and machine learning to predict cytomegalovirus infection status. Paper-wide results and their limitations: A later analysis had no HLA typing for the validation cohort, so co-occurrence there was scored across all 110 or so repertoires. Across donors, most TCR sequences were observed very rarely, whereas some public TCRs were present in many individuals. It was suggested by the authors that the approach could potentially be generalized to other disease states and immunological phenotypes. A total of about 150 TCR beta chains were listed by the study as associated with cytomegalovirus. The classifier was reported to diagnose cytomegalovirus status with high specificity and sensitivity in both the original cohort and the validation cohort. In a later analysis, TCRs clustered in the first cohort were found to also tend to co-occur in the roughly 130 validation repertoires, with 85% to 95% of cluster scores above 0. In vitro tests confirmed that a few of the cytomegalovirus-associated TCR beta chains recognize cytomegalovirus antigens.

With respect to this clone: The antigen it recognizes is unknown. It has no much larger one-base neighbor in the sample; base qualities were not kept.

The receptor library was made with the immunoSEQ multiplex PCR assay. As for the authors' bioinformatics: A statistical classification framework was built for diagnosing cytomegalovirus status from the catalog of TCR beta chain sequences. As stored in TCRdb, this immuneACCESS dataset retains in-frame rearrangements with V and J assigned. A fraction of the clones does not appear; measured against another copy, unresolved V genes explain less than half of the discrepancy, and the remainder lacks a known reason. Clonal size and the V and J genes are those of that table, whereas D and trimming came from the DNA. This sample lists about 330,000 clones; roughly 88% were detected once. 0.84% of the sample is taken by the ten largest. The donors belonged to the validation cohort of about 120 subjects, which was separate from the approximately 680-subject first cohort. CDR1 SGHRS and CDR2 YFSETQ were looked up in the germline V gene. V is pared back by 7 bases and J by 4 bases, with 15 bases lying between the germline termini. From its cysteine to its phenylalanine, the CDR3 spans 14 amino acids. Only the CDR3 DNA stays, 42 bases, in frame from base 1.

The chain is encoded by TRBV5-1 joined to TRBJ1-5; D gene: possibly TRBD1, on 6 matching bases. Sample: PBMCs. This TCR was recovered from a woman under 30 in good health and CMV-seronegative. The CDR3 in this case is CASALGTPNQPQHF. The nucleotide sequence is TGCGCCAGCGCTCTGGGGACACCAAATCAGCCCCAGCATTTT.